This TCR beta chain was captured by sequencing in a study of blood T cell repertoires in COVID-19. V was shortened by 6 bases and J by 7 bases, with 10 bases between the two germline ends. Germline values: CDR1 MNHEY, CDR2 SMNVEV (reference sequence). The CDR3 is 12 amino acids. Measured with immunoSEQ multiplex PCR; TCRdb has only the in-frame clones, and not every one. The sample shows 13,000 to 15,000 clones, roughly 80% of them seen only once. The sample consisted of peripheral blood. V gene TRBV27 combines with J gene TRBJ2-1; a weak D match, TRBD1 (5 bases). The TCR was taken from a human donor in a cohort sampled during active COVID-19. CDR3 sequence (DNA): TGTGCCAGCAGCTTCAGGGAAAATGAGCAGTTCTTC. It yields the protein CASSFRENEQFF.